This TCR beta chain was identified during a study of shared clonotypes between healthy human individuals. Study-wide background: Plates per donor: three CD4 naive, three CD4 memory, two CD8 naive, one CD8 memory. Broader study findings: In the sorted subsets, rarefaction showed sequencing was incomplete despite large depth. With a few donors compared, approximately 5% of naive CD4 clonotypes were shared.

Comments on this clone: What it binds is unknown.

Germline V gene sequence: CDR1 MGHRA, CDR2 YSYEKL. Trimming cost V 2 bases and J 5 bases, with 12 bases left between them. The CDR3 extends over 14 amino acids. Per sorted-subset replicate PCR, input was 200 to 250 ng DNA, representing roughly 30,000 T cell genomes. The protocol was immunoSEQ multiplex PCR, while the TCRdb copy is restricted to in-frame clones and leaves out a portion. This table has 900,000 to 1,200,000 clones, around 78% appearing once. The chain has TRBV4-1 and TRBJ2-5; no clear D. The sequence was collected from a man aged 18 to 35 in good health. Some clones in this sample may be carry-over from other donors' samples. The material sequenced was memory CD4+ T cells from PBMCs. Described subset: CD45RA-negative fraction. The CDR3 region is CASSQNGFGETQYF. The CDR3 DNA reads TGCGCCAGCAGCCAAAATGGTTTCGGGGAGACCCAGTACTTC.